These 20 T cell receptor beta chains were all obtained from the same sample, sequenced in a study of T cell responses to AZD1222 COVID-19 vaccine. Using immunoSEQ multiplex PCR, the repertoire was profiled, and TCRdb retains in-frame clones only, with some absent. Of 95,000 to 110,000 clones in the sample, 87% are singletons; the top ten hold approximately 4.5%. The sequencing here drew on peripheral blood, taken on day 0 of AZD1222 vaccination. All receptors derive from an adult in good health.

The V gene is TRBV4-1, the J gene TRBJ1-4; D remains unclear. The CDR3 runs to 14 residues. CDR1 is MGHRA and CDR2 is YSYEKL in the germline V gene. V was pared by 0 bases and J by 4 bases, with 6 bases between. CDR3 bases: TGCGCCAGCAGCCAAGAAGTATTTAATGAAAAACTGTTTTTT. Its protein product is CASSQEVFNEKLFF.

This chain joins TRBV7-2 and TRBJ2-5; 8 nucleotides line up with TRBD2. The ends lost 5 bases at V and 2 bases at J; junction bases unmatched: 7. The CDR3 contains 15 residues. Germline lookup yields CDR1 SGHTA and CDR2 FQGNSA. Written as DNA, the CDR3 is TGTGCCAGCAGCGTCAGCGGGGGCCTACAAGAGACCCAGTACTTC. This encodes CASSVSGGLQETQYF.

The chain has TRBV15 and TRBJ2-1; 9 nucleotides match TRBD2. Unmatched junction bases numbered 11, after V lost 0 bases and J lost 8 bases. Germline V gene data show CDR1 as LNHNV and CDR2 as YYDKDF (reference sequence). This CDR3 spans 17 amino acids. This chain's CDR3 is CATSREPTGTSIDEQFF. The CDR3 nucleotides read TGTGCCACCAGCAGAGAACCCACCGGGACTAGCATCGATGAGCAGTTCTTC.

This chain links TRBV28 with TRBJ2-3, with D possibly being TRBD1 (5 bases). The CDR3 totals 15 residues. Trimming took 3 bases from V and 2 from J, leaving 12 bases between them. Germline V lookup: CDR1 MDHEN, CDR2 SYDVKM. The CDR3: CASSLVQDYTDTQYF. The CDR3 DNA sequence: TGTGCCAGCAGTTTGGTACAGGATTACACAGATACGCAGTATTTT.

This clone was picked up a small number of times. This chain joins TRBV7-6 and TRBJ2-3; weak D call: TRBD2 (7 bases). Germline V gene lookup returns CDR1 SGHVS and CDR2 FNYEAQ. The CDR3 length is 15 residues. Trimming took 1 base from V and 2 from J, leaving 10 bases between them. The chain's CDR3 is CASSLGGGHTDTQYF. Here the CDR3 DNA reads TGTGCCAGCAGCTTAGGCGGGGGACACACAGATACGCAGTATTTT.

The chain is built from TRBV15 and TRBJ2-7; 12 bases align to TRBD2. J gave up 4 bases and V 1 base, and 11 bases lay outside the gene matches. The CDR3 totals 18 residues. The germline V gene encodes CDR1 LNHNV and CDR2 YYDKDF (reference sequence). CDR3 sequence: CATSRGLAGVGGHYEQYF. For the CDR3, the DNA is TGTGCCACCAGCAGAGGACTAGCGGGAGTGGGGGGGCATTACGAGCAGTACTTC. The full variable domain, completed using reference TRBV15 and TRBJ2-7, is DAMVIQNPRYQVTQFGKPVTLSCSQTLNHNVMYWYQQKSSQAPKLLFHYYDKDFNNEADTPDNFQSRRPNTSFCFLDIRSPGLGDTAMYLCATSRGLAGVGGHYEQYFGPGTRLTVT.

A single count supports this clone. This rearrangement joins TRBV14 to TRBJ2-7; TRBD1 aligns across 9 bases. CDR1 SGHDN and CDR2 FVKESK come from the germline V gene. The V segment lost 2 bases and the J segment 7 bases; nucleotides outside the gene matches: 12. The CDR3 is made up of 16 amino acids. The CDR3 nucleotides read TGTGCCAGCAGCCAACGGACCGGGACAGGGAAGCCGGAGCAGTACTTC. As protein: CASSQRTGTGKPEQYF.

The J gene is TRBJ2-3, the V gene TRBV3-1 (or the pseudogene TRBV3-2); D uncertain. The CDR3 is 13 amino acids. Trimming shortened V by 6 bases and J by 2 bases, and 9 bases separated the two germline ends. Germline V gives CDR1 LGHDT, CDR2 YNNKEL (reference sequence). The CDR3 loop is CASRNRATDTQYF. DNA for the CDR3: TGTGCCAGCAGGAATCGGGCCACAGATACGCAGTATTTT.

The V gene is TRBV9, the J gene TRBJ1-2; 9 nucleotides line up with TRBD1. CDR1 SGDLS and CDR2 YYNGEE come from the germline V gene. With V trimmed by 4 bases and J by 8 bases, 15 bases remained unmatched. This CDR3 contains 16 residues. CDR3 nucleotides: TGTGCCAGCAGCCCTCAAACCGGGACAGGGCTTGGAGGCTACACCTTC. Translated, it gives CASSPQTGTGLGGYTF.

The genes are TRBV3-1 (or the pseudogene TRBV3-2) and TRBJ2-2; perhaps TRBD2 as D (7 bases). Germline values: CDR1 LGHDT, CDR2 YNNKEL (reference sequence). Trimming shortened V by 5 bases and J by 0 bases, and 22 bases separated the two germline ends. The CDR3 is made up of 19 amino acids. The CDR3 nucleotides read TGTGCCAGCAGCTCCCGTGGCGGGGGCAGTGGGTCGAACACCGGGGAGCTGTTTTTT. It translates to CASSSRGGGSGSNTGELFF.

The rearrangement uses TRBV28 and TRBJ2-1; 9 positions agree with TRBD2. Per the germline V gene, CDR1 is MDHEN and CDR2 is SYDVKM. J lost 2 bases, V lost 6 bases, and 8 bases had no gene match. This CDR3 has 16 amino acids. Here the CDR3 DNA reads TGTGCCAGCAGCCGCTCGACTAGCGGAACCTACAATGAGCAGTTCTTC. It yields the protein CASSRSTSGTYNEQFF.

V is TRBV30 and J is TRBJ2-7, with D possibly being TRBD1 (5 bases). The germline V gene encodes CDR1 GTSNPN and CDR2 SVGIG (reference sequence). The CDR3 is 13 amino acids. The germline V and J ends were trimmed by 2 bases and 3 bases, with 11 bases remaining between them. The CDR3 DNA sequence: TGTGCCTGGAGTCAAGGGGTCGTCTACGAGCAGTACTTC. It translates to CAWSQGVVYEQYF. Using reference TRBV30 and TRBJ2-7 for the parts outside the CDR3, the full variable domain is SQTIHQWPATLVQPVGSPLSLECTVEGTSNPNLYWYRQAAGRGLQLLFYSVGIGQISSEVPQNLSASRPQDRQFILSSKKLLLSDSGFYLCAWSQGVVYEQYFGPGTRLTVT.

The chain links TRBV5-1 to TRBJ1-5; D is unresolved. The CDR3 has 15 amino acids. CDR1 and CDR2 from the germline V gene are SGHRS and YFSETQ. Between the trimmed V and J ends, which lost 4 bases and 2 bases, there was a span of 13 bases. The CDR3 loop reads CASSPDGMGNQPQHF. CDR3 nucleotides: TGCGCCAGCAGCCCCGACGGGATGGGCAATCAGCCCCAGCATTTT.

The chain is built from TRBV2 and TRBJ1-2; D unresolved. CDR1 and CDR2 from the germline V gene are SNHLY and FYNNEI. The V gene lost 2 bases and the J gene lost 5 bases, with 6 bases spanning the gap. This CDR3 comprises 12 residues. The CDR3 spells CASSEQGYGYTF. The CDR3 nucleotides are TGTGCCAGCAGTGAACAAGGGTATGGCTACACCTTC. Full variable domain (missing parts from reference TRBV2 and TRBJ1-2): EPEVTQTPSHQVTQMGQEVILRCVPISNHLYFYWYRQILGQKVEFLVSFYNNEISEKSEIFDDQFSVERPDGSNFTLKIRSTKLEDSAMYFCASSEQGYGYTFGSGTRLTVV.

The genes are TRBV30 and TRBJ1-6, with D perhaps matching TRBD1 (5 bases). Germline V gives CDR1 GTSNPN, CDR2 SVGIG (reference sequence). V was clipped by 5 bases and J by 10 bases, with 9 bases between them. The CDR3 runs 11 residues. The CDR3 DNA is TGTGCCTGGGGTGGGGGATCACCCCTCCACTTT. It translates to CAWGGGSPLHF.

About this clone: One end of the junction varies from germline; a read error may be responsible. The J gene is TRBJ1-1, the V gene TRBV6-6; TRBD1 might be the D (5 bases). This CDR3 has 12 amino acids. CDR1 and CDR2 (germline): MNHNY, SVGAGI (reference sequence). The CDR3 coding sequence is TGTGCCAGCTTTAGACAGAACAATGAAGCTTTCTTT. Its translation is CASFRQNNEAFF.

This clone was counted once. The genes are TRBV7-6 and TRBJ1-3; 12 bases line up with TRBD1. Germline CDR1 reads SGHVS; CDR2 reads FNYEAQ. V shed 6 bases, J shed 4 bases, and the junction held 4 bases outside the gene matches. The CDR3 is 15 amino acids. Here the CDR3 DNA reads TGTGCCAGCAGACCTGGGACAGGGGGCGGAAACACCATATATTTT. Translating gives CASRPGTGGGNTIYF.

Of note for this clone: This may be a read error, as it is one base from a much larger clone. The J gene is TRBJ1-6, the V gene TRBV7-3; D may be TRBD1 (5 bases). Germline V gene sequence: CDR1 SGHTA, CDR2 FQGTGA. The CDR3 extends over 15 amino acids. Trimming took 4 bases from V and 2 from J, leaving 9 bases between them. The CDR3 region is CASSSDSAYNSPLHF. In DNA form, the CDR3 reads TGTGCCAGCAGCTCTGACAGCGCCTATAATTCACCCCTCCACTTT.

The chain joins TRBV5-1 to TRBJ1-6; possible D gene TRBD1, 5 bases. The CDR3 is 14 residues long. V lost 2 bases and J lost 15, with 18 bases in between. Germline CDR1 and CDR2: SGHRS and YFSETQ. The CDR3 loop is CASSFDPTGLDLHF. The CDR3 DNA follows: TGCGCCAGCAGCTTCGACCCTACAGGTCTTGACCTCCACTTT.

The chain couples TRBV6-5 to TRBJ1-2; 8 bases are shared with TRBD1. V lost 5 bases and J lost 6; bases outside the gene matches: 5. Per the germline V gene, CDR1 is MNHEY and CDR2 is SVGAGI. The CDR3 loop spans 13 amino acids. The CDR3 loop is CASSRDRLDGYTF. CDR3 nucleotides: TGTGCCAGCAGTCGGGACAGGTTGGATGGCTACACCTTC.